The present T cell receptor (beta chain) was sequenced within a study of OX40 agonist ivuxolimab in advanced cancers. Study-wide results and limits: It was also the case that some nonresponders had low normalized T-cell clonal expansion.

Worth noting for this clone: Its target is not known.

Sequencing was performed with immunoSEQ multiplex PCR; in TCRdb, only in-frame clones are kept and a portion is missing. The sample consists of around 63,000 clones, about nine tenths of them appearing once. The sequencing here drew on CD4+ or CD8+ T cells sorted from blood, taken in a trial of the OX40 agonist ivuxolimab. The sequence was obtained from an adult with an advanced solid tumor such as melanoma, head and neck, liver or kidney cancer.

The CDR3 reads CASSGISGRAEQFF. Here the CDR3 DNA reads TGTGCCAGCAGTGGGATTAGCGGGAGGGCCGAGCAGTTCTTC. This sequence joins TRBV6-1 and TRBJ2-1, with 11 positions matching TRBD2. This CDR3 is built from 14 residues. Germline V CDR1 and CDR2: MNHNS, SASEGT. Trimming at V came to 4 bases and at J to 10 bases, leaving 6 bases not matched to a gene.